This T cell receptor beta chain was captured by sequencing in a study of radiation and T cells in renal cell carcinoma (dated by TCRdb to about 2020). For context, the study as a whole: The samples were obtained from a clinical trial, where primary renal cell carcinomas were treated with 15 Gy stereotactic body radiation therapy and then removed by nephrectomy 4 weeks afterward. TCR beta sequencing covered some 55 samples in total, comprising around 25 tumors and about 27 peripheral blood samples. In the 55 or so samples combined, 4,016,671 unique CDR3 nucleotide sequences were found, encoding 2 million to 3 million unique CDR3 amino acid sequences.

Summary of the overall study and its limitations: Top tumor clonotypes rose in blood from baseline to 2 weeks post-radiation, then contracted by 4 weeks, suggesting transient expansion of tumor-resident clones. Blood repertoire dynamics were not followed beyond 4 weeks after treatment. No pretreatment tumor biopsies were available, so the baseline intratumoral presence of clonotypes could not be determined. Effects of radiation dose or scheduling on the TCR repertoire could not be addressed with the single-armed trial design.

The immunoSEQ kit was used, according to the manufacturer's recommendations, to generate TCR beta libraries from genomic DNA. To prepare the libraries, a first multiplex PCR with proprietary primers was run, followed by a second PCR that added unique barcodes, and a bead cleanup was done after each round. A positive control reaction and a negative control reaction, both provided in the kit, were run with every batch of samples. The final libraries underwent checking on an Agilent 4200 TapeStation D1000 ScreenTape, volumetric pooling, and quantification by qPCR. An Illumina NextSeq500 fitted with a MidOutput 150-cycle cartridge performed the sequencing, running 156 Read1 cycles and 15 Index1 cycles with the kit's custom primers. The pooled library was loaded at approximately 0.96 pM, and 20% PhiX control was spiked in. The authors processed their data as follows. Vendor-processed data were analyzed in R, and a clonotype was defined as all T cells sharing the same CDR3 nucleotide sequence. For clone abundance analyses, frequencies were normalized to the 10,000 most abundant clones in each sample. Public T cell clones, averaging fewer than five per sample, were removed before analysis. An abundance difference of at least 32-fold between compartments was the criterion for calling clonotypes tumor-enriched or baseline blood-enriched. A beta-binomial differential abundance model was applied to find clonotypes that expanded or contracted between blood time points. The Baroni-Urbani and Buser coefficient was used to measure tumor-blood repertoire similarity, and groups were compared with two-tailed Wilcoxon tests in R. The source is immuneACCESS, and TCRdb retained only in-frame sequences with V and J called. Part of the clones is not carried over; for the studies checked, unresolved V genes explain less than half of this, and the remainder is unexplained. V and J calls and clone size are those listed in that table; D and trimming were worked out from the DNA. Within this sample are 150,000 or so clones, with around 89% of them counted one time only. The biggest ten clones account for 3.5% to 5% of the sample.

From the germline V gene, CDR1 is SNHLY and CDR2 is FYNNEI. A distance of 16 bases separates the germline ends of V and J, which lose 4 bases and 5 bases respectively. Reading from cysteine to phenylalanine, the CDR3 counts 15 amino acids. The read is trimmed to its CDR3 DNA, 45 bases read in frame from base 1. Turning to this clone: Its binding antigen is unknown. No quality values exist for individual bases; no much larger clone is one base distant.

This specimen's time point label, per the study, means: baseline pretreatment blood. Explained via the paper, the treatment or condition label denotes: 15 Gy SBRT to primary tumor, nephrectomy 4 weeks later. To track tumor-enriched clonotypes, serial peripheral blood was sampled from radiation-treated patients at baseline and at 2 weeks and 4 weeks after SBRT. Renal cell carcinoma with clear cell pathology was present in all patients. The QIAamp DNA Blood Mini Kit (Qiagen) was used to prepare genomic DNA for TCR sequencing. The analyses included just those samples that passed every quality control check.

This TCR was sampled from a woman in her 70s with renal cell carcinoma. The sequencing used blood, collected from a patient whose treatment included radiotherapy and nephrectomy. The chain links TRBV2 with TRBJ2-3; a weak D assignment points to TRBD2 (5 bases agree). The CDR3: CASSVLGFRGDTQYF. The nucleotide sequence is TGTGCCAGCAGTGTACTTGGGTTCCGGGGAGATACGCAGTATTTT.